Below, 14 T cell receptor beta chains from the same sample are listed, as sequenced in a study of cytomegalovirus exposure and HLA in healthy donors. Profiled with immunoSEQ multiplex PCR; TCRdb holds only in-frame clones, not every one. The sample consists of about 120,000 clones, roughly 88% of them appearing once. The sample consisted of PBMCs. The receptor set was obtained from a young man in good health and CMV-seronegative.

The CDR3 reads CASSLAPTGLGGQETQYF. The CDR3 DNA is TGCGCCAGCAGCTTGGCCCCGACAGGGCTTGGAGGGCAAGAGACCCAGTACTTC. V usage is TRBV5-1 and J usage is TRBJ2-5, with D tentatively TRBD1 (7 bases). With 0 bases removed from V and 2 bases from J, the gap between germline ends came to 20 bases. This CDR3 comprises 18 residues. Germline loops: CDR1 SGHRS, CDR2 YFSETQ.

CDR3 residues: CASSLIGAGGTANQPQHF. The CDR3 nucleotides are TGTGCCAGCAGTTTGATTGGGGCCGGAGGGACGGCCAATCAGCCCCAGCATTTT. This rearrangement joins TRBV28 to TRBJ1-5; TRBD1 might be the D (5 bases). The length of the CDR3 is 18 residues. From germline, CDR1 is MDHEN and CDR2 SYDVKM. Trimming shortened V by 3 bases and J by 3 bases, and 21 bases separated the two germline ends.

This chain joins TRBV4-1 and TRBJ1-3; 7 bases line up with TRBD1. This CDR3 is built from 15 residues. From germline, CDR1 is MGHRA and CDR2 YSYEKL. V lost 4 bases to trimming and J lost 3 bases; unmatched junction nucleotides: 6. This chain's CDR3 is CASSPRGQFGNTIYF. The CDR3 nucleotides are TGCGCCAGCAGCCCAAGGGGACAGTTTGGAAACACCATATATTTT.

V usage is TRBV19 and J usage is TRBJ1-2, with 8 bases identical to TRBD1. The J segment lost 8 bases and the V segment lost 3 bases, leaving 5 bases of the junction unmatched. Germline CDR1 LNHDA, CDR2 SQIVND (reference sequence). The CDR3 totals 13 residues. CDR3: CASSMGQAWGYTF. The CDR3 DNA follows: TGTGCCAGTAGTATGGGACAGGCTTGGGGCTACACCTTC. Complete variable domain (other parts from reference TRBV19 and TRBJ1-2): DGGITQSPKYLFRKEGQNVTLSCEQNLNHDAMYWYRQDPGQGLRLIYYSQIVNDFQKGDIAEGYSVSREKKESFPLTVTSAQKNPTAFYLCASSMGQAWGYTFGSGTRLTVV.

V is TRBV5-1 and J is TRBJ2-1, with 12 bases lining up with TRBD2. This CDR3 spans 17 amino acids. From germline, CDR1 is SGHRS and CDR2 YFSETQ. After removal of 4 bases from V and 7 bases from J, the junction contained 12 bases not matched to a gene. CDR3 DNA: TGCGCCAGCAGCACCCATCCGGGACTAGCGGGCTCAAATGAGCAGTTCTTC. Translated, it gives CASSTHPGLAGSNEQFF.

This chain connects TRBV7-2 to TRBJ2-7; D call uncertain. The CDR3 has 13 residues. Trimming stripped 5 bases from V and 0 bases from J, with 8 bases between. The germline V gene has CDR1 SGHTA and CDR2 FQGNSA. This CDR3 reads CASSDSFSYEQYF. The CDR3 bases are TGTGCCAGCAGCGACTCCTTCTCCTACGAGCAGTACTTC.

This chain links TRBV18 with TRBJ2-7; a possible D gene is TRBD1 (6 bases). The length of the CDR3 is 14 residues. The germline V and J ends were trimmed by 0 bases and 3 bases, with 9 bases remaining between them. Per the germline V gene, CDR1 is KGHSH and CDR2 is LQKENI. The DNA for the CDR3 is TGTGCCAGCTCACCACCGGTCAGGGGCTACGAGCAGTACTTC. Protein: CASSPPVRGYEQYF.

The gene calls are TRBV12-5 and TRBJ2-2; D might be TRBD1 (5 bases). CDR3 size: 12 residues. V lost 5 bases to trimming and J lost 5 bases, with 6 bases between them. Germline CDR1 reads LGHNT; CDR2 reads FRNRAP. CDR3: CASGQGTGELFF. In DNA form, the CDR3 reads TGTGCTAGTGGTCAGGGAACCGGGGAGCTGTTTTTT.

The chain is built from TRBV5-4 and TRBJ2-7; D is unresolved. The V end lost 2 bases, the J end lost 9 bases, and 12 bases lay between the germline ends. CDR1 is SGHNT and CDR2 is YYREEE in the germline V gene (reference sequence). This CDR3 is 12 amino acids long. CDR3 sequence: CASSFADSWQYF. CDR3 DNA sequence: TGTGCCAGCAGCTTTGCAGATTCCTGGCAGTACTTC.

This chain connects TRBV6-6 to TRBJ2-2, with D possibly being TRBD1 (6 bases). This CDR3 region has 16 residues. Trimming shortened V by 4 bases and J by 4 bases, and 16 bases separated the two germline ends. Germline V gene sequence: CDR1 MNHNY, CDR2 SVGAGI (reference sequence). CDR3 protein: CASSWPRQDPTGELFF. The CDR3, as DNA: TGTGCCAGCAGTTGGCCTCGACAGGACCCCACCGGGGAGCTGTTTTTT.

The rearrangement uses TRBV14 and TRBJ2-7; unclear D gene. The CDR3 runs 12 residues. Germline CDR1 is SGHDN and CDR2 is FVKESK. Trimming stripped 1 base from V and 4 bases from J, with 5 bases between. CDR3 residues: CASSQARYEQYF. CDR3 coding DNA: TGTGCCAGCAGCCAAGCGCGTTACGAGCAGTACTTC.

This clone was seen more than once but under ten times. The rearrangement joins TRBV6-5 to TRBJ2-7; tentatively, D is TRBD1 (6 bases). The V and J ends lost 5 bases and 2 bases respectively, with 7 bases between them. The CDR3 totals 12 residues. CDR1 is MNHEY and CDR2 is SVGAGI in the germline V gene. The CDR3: CASSQGPYEQYF. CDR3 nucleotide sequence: TGTGCCAGCAGTCAGGGGCCCTACGAGCAGTACTTC.

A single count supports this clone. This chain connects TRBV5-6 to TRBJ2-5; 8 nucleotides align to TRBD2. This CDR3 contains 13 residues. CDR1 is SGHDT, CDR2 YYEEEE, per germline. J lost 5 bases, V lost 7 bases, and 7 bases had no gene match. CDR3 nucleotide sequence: TGTGCCAGCTCATTGAGCGGGGGTGAGACCCAGTACTTC. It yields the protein CASSLSGGETQYF.

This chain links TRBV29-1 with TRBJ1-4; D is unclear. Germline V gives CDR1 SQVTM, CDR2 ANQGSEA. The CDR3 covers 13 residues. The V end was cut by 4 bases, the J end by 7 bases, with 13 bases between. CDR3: CSVVVTEGEKLFF. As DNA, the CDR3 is TGCAGCGTTGTCGTAACGGAGGGTGAAAAACTGTTTTTT. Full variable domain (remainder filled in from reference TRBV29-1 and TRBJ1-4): SAVISQKPSRDICQRGTSLTIQCQVDSQVTMMFWYRQQPGQSLTLIATANQGSEATYESGFVIDKFPISRPNLTFSTLTVSNMSPEDSSIYLCSVVVTEGEKLFFGSGTQLSVL.